The clone carrying this T cell receptor (beta chain) was observed a few times. Its specificity is unknown. The sequencing template was cDNA reverse transcribed from extracted RNA. Sequencing used immunoSEQ multiplex PCR; TCRdb keeps in-frame clones, though not all of them. The sample lists a few hundred thousand clones, roughly two thirds occurring once. Alopecia areata patients gave lesional scalp punch biopsies and peripheral blood samples. The data were taken from a study of CD8+ T cells in alopecia areata. Germline V gives CDR1 SGHDT, CDR2 YYEEEE. Trimming at V came to 5 bases and at J to 3 bases, leaving 15 bases not matched to a gene. This CDR3 spans 17 amino acids. Findings of the study overall: Clonality was higher in lesional than normal scalp, especially in alopecia totalis/universalis.

This clonotype was sampled from a human donor with alopecia areata. Sequencing used CD4+ T cells sorted from blood, obtained at week 0. This chain connects TRBV5-6 to TRBJ2-5, with 8 bases lining up with TRBD1. The CDR3 sequence is CASSPLTGTGLKETQYF. The CDR3 region has the DNA TGTGCCAGCAGTCCACTTACCGGGACAGGACTCAAAGAGACCCAGTACTTC.